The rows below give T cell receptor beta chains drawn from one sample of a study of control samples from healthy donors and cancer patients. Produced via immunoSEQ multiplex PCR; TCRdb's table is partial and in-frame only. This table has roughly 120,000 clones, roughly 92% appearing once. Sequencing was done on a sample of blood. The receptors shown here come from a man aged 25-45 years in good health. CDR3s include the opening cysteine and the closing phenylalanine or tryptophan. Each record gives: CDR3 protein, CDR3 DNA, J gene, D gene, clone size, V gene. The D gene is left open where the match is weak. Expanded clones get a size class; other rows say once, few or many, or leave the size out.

CASTRDRADTEAFF | TGTGCCAGCACTAGAGACAGGGCAGACACTGAAGCTTTCTTT | TRBJ1-1 | TRBD1 | - | TRBV6-5
CASSLNERPEAFF | TGTGCCAGCAGCCTTAATGAACGACCGGAAGCTTTCTTT | TRBJ1-1 | - | - | TRBV6-5
CASSQQTSGVGETQYF | TGCGCCAGCAGCCAACAAACTAGCGGGGTGGGGGAGACCCAGTACTTC | TRBJ2-5 | TRBD2 | - | TRBV4-1
CATSGQANTGELFF | TGTGCCACCAGTGGCCAAGCGAACACCGGGGAGCTGTTTTTT | TRBJ2-2 | - | - | TRBV24-1
CASDTQENSGNTIYF | TGCGCCAGCGACACACAGGAGAACTCTGGAAACACCATATATTTT | TRBJ1-3 | - | - | TRBV10-2
CASSQGGKGEKLFF | TGTGCCAGCAGCCAAGGGGGGAAAGGGGAAAAACTGTTTTTT | TRBJ1-4 | - | - | TRBV14
CAWSNRMGVNTEAFF | TGTGCCTGGAGTAATCGCATGGGAGTGAACACTGAAGCTTTCTTT | TRBJ1-1 | - | - | TRBV30
CASSLSGSGANVLTF | TGTGCCAGCAGCTTGAGTGGCTCTGGGGCCAACGTCCTGACTTTC | TRBJ2-6 | - | - | TRBV5-6
CASNSPASFTDTQYF | TGTGCCAGCAATTCCCCGGCTAGCTTCACAGATACGCAGTATTTT | TRBJ2-3 | - | - | TRBV28
CASSFGQENQPQHF | TGTGCCAGCAGCTTTGGACAGGAAAATCAGCCCCAGCATTTT | TRBJ1-5 | TRBD1 | - | TRBV7-8
CASSVRQSTDTQYF | TGTGCCAGCAGCGTACGACAGAGCACAGATACGCAGTATTTT | TRBJ2-3 | - | - | TRBV7-3
CASSSSGGSEQFF | TGTGCCAGCAGCTCCAGTGGGGGGAGTGAGCAGTTCTTC | TRBJ2-1 | - | once | TRBV7-3
CASSGDTQYF | TGTGCCAGCAGCGGAGATACGCAGTATTTT | TRBJ2-3 | - | - | TRBV9
CAIISDRVSGNTIYF | TGTGCCATTATTTCGGACAGGGTCTCTGGAAACACCATATATTTT | TRBJ1-3 | TRBD1 | once | TRBV10-3
CASSPAGAGGEKLFF | TGTGCCAGCAGTCCCGCAGGGGCAGGGGGTGAAAAACTGTTTTTT | TRBJ1-4 | TRBD1 | - | TRBV6-5